Listed below are T cell receptor beta chains from one sample, sequenced in a study of blood T cell repertoires in COVID-19. The repertoire was sequenced with immunoSEQ multiplex PCR; TCRdb's copy has only in-frame clones and lacks some. This table holds roughly 430,000 clones, more than 70% found once. What was sequenced was PBMCs or T cells enriched from blood (not recorded which). The receptors stem from a woman aged 18-29 years who had been exposed to COVID-19. Each CDR3 is given with its conserved first and last residue. Each record gives: clone size, V gene, CDR3 length, J gene, D gene, CDR3 protein, CDR3 DNA. The D gene is left open where the match is weak. Only part of the rows carry a size: once, few, many, or a class if the clone is expanded.

clone size: once; V gene: TRBV28; CDR3 length: 14; J gene: TRBJ1-4; D gene: .; CDR3 protein: CASRYRVGTEKLFF; CDR3 DNA: TGTGCCAGCAGATACAGGGTGGGGACCGAAAAACTGTTTTTT
clone size: .; V gene: TRBV6-1; CDR3 length: 18; J gene: TRBJ2-2; D gene: TRBD2; CDR3 protein: CASSASPSGAKYTGELFF; CDR3 DNA: TGTGCCAGCAGTGCCAGTCCGAGCGGGGCGAAATACACCGGGGAGCTGTTTTTT
clone size: once; V gene: TRBV2; CDR3 length: 14; J gene: TRBJ2-4; D gene: .; CDR3 protein: CASSEETGKNIQYF; CDR3 DNA: TGTGCCAGCAGTGAGGAAACCGGGAAAAACATTCAGTACTTC
clone size: .; V gene: TRBV5-8; CDR3 length: 16; J gene: TRBJ2-5; D gene: TRBD1; CDR3 protein: CASRAGGRGHTETQYF; CDR3 DNA: TGTGCCAGCAGGGCAGGGGGCAGGGGGCACACAGAGACCCAGTACTTC
clone size: once; V gene: TRBV29-1; CDR3 length: 9; J gene: TRBJ2-7; D gene: .; CDR3 protein: CSPRGHAYF; CDR3 DNA: TGCAGCCCTCGTGGACACGCGTACTTC
clone size: .; V gene: TRBV5-1; CDR3 length: 16; J gene: TRBJ2-1; D gene: TRBD2; CDR3 protein: CASSGGLAGSYNEQFF; CDR3 DNA: TGCGCCAGCAGCGGGGGACTAGCTGGGTCCTACAATGAGCAGTTCTTC
clone size: .; V gene: TRBV6-5; CDR3 length: 13; J gene: TRBJ2-7; D gene: TRBD2; CDR3 protein: CASSSGGSYEQYF; CDR3 DNA: TGTGCCAGCAGTAGCGGGGGCTCCTACGAGCAGTACTTC
clone size: .; V gene: TRBV4-1; CDR3 length: 15; J gene: TRBJ1-2; D gene: TRBD1; CDR3 protein: CASSQGAGGGYGYTF; CDR3 DNA: TGCGCCAGCAGCCAAGGGGCAGGGGGAGGCTATGGCTACACCTTC
clone size: .; V gene: TRBV5-1; CDR3 length: 14; J gene: TRBJ1-3; D gene: TRBD1; CDR3 protein: CASTTGNSGNTIYF; CDR3 DNA: TGCGCCAGCACGACAGGGAACTCTGGAAACACCATATATTTT
clone size: .; V gene: TRBV7-9; CDR3 length: 15; J gene: TRBJ1-3; D gene: .; CDR3 protein: CASSSPGLQGNTIYF; CDR3 DNA: TGTGCCAGCAGCTCCCCAGGGCTTCAGGGAAACACCATATATTTT
clone size: .; V gene: TRBV5-6; CDR3 length: 14; J gene: TRBJ2-7; D gene: .; CDR3 protein: CASSFLASMNEQYF; CDR3 DNA: TGTGCCAGCAGCTTTCTAGCATCTATGAACGAGCAGTACTTC
clone size: once; V gene: TRBV12-3/TRBV12-4; CDR3 length: 12; J gene: TRBJ2-7; D gene: .; CDR3 protein: CASIPGSYEQYF; CDR3 DNA: TGTGCCAGCATCCCGGGGTCCTACGAGCAGTACTTC
clone size: .; V gene: TRBV27; CDR3 length: 15; J gene: TRBJ1-3; D gene: .; CDR3 protein: CASSPGTWAGNTIYF; CDR3 DNA: TGTGCCAGCAGTCCCGGGACATGGGCGGGAAACACCATATATTTT
clone size: .; V gene: TRBV3-1/TRBV3-2; CDR3 length: 19; J gene: TRBJ2-2; D gene: TRBD2; CDR3 protein: CASSQGTSGGVANTGELFF; CDR3 DNA: TGTGCCAGCAGCCAAGGGACTAGCGGGGGGGTCGCGAACACCGGGGAGCTGTTTTTT
clone size: .; V gene: TRBV28; CDR3 length: 20; J gene: TRBJ1-5; D gene: TRBD1; CDR3 protein: CASTIKRDRGRAVPNQPQHF; CDR3 DNA: TGTGCCAGCACTATAAAACGGGACAGGGGGCGTGCAGTGCCTAATCAGCCCCAGCATTTT
clone size: .; V gene: TRBV19; CDR3 length: 15; J gene: TRBJ2-7; D gene: .; CDR3 protein: CASSIGAGSSYEQYF; CDR3 DNA: TGTGCCAGTAGTATCGGGGCGGGGAGCTCCTACGAGCAGTACTTC
clone size: once; V gene: TRBV5-1; CDR3 length: 17; J gene: TRBJ2-2; D gene: TRBD2; CDR3 protein: CASSFLAGEILGGELFF; CDR3 DNA: TGCGCCAGCAGCTTTCTAGCGGGAGAAATCCTCGGCGGGGAGCTGTTTTTT
clone size: .; V gene: TRBV7-2; CDR3 length: 14; J gene: TRBJ1-3; D gene: .; CDR3 protein: CASSSPGTGNTIYF; CDR3 DNA: TGTGCCAGCAGCTCCCCAGGGACTGGAAACACCATATATTTT
clone size: .; V gene: TRBV19; CDR3 length: 14; J gene: TRBJ2-3; D gene: .; CDR3 protein: CASSWTWGVDTQYF; CDR3 DNA: TGTGCCAGTAGTTGGACATGGGGTGTGGATACGCAGTATTTT
clone size: .; V gene: TRBV6-2/TRBV6-3; CDR3 length: 12; J gene: TRBJ2-1; D gene: .; CDR3 protein: CASSSSVNEQFF; CDR3 DNA: TGTGCCAGCAGTTCCTCCGTTAATGAGCAGTTCTTC
clone size: .; V gene: TRBV6-4; CDR3 length: 15; J gene: TRBJ1-2; D gene: TRBD1; CDR3 protein: CASSVEAGGAYGYTF; CDR3 DNA: TGTGCCAGCAGTGTGGAGGCAGGGGGCGCCTATGGCTACACCTTC
clone size: once; V gene: TRBV6-5; CDR3 length: 14; J gene: TRBJ1-5; D gene: .; CDR3 protein: CASSYSPQLPPQHF; CDR3 DNA: TGTGCCAGCAGTTACTCCCCCCAACTCCCGCCCCAGCATTTT
clone size: once; V gene: TRBV7-3; CDR3 length: 14; J gene: TRBJ1-2; D gene: .; CDR3 protein: CASSSLGGQDGYTF; CDR3 DNA: TGTGCCAGCAGCTCCCTGGGGGGGCAAGACGGCTACACCTTC
clone size: .; V gene: TRBV25-1; CDR3 length: 16; J gene: TRBJ1-4; D gene: TRBD1; CDR3 protein: CASSSPRGREVEKLFF; CDR3 DNA: TGTGCCAGCAGTTCCCCCAGGGGGCGAGAAGTTGAAAAACTGTTTTTT
clone size: .; V gene: TRBV27; CDR3 length: 17; J gene: TRBJ2-2; D gene: TRBD1; CDR3 protein: CASSFPSPGGKVGELFF; CDR3 DNA: TGTGCCAGCAGTTTCCCGTCGCCAGGGGGAAAGGTCGGGGAGCTGTTTTTT
clone size: .; V gene: TRBV27; CDR3 length: 13; J gene: TRBJ2-5; D gene: TRBD1; CDR3 protein: CASSRTGQETQYF; CDR3 DNA: TGTGCCAGCAGTAGGACAGGTCAAGAGACCCAGTACTTC
clone size: .; V gene: TRBV14; CDR3 length: 15; J gene: TRBJ1-2; D gene: .; CDR3 protein: CASSQDKRSAYGYTF; CDR3 DNA: TGTGCCAGCAGCCAAGATAAACGGTCCGCCTATGGCTACACCTTC
clone size: .; V gene: TRBV28; CDR3 length: 18; J gene: TRBJ1-5; D gene: TRBD1; CDR3 protein: CASSEPTGFRYSNQPQHF; CDR3 DNA: TGTGCCAGCAGTGAACCGACAGGGTTTAGATATAGCAATCAGCCCCAGCATTTT
clone size: .; V gene: TRBV12-3/TRBV12-4; CDR3 length: 12; J gene: TRBJ1-5; D gene: TRBD1; CDR3 protein: CAIRQGNQPQHF; CDR3 DNA: TGTGCCATCCGACAGGGGAATCAGCCCCAGCATTTT
clone size: .; V gene: TRBV4-2; CDR3 length: 15; J gene: TRBJ1-6; D gene: .; CDR3 protein: CASSQDGAGPGPLHF; CDR3 DNA: TGTGCCAGCAGCCAAGATGGCGCGGGCCCCGGACCCCTCCACTTT
clone size: .; V gene: TRBV4-1; CDR3 length: 15; J gene: TRBJ2-2; D gene: TRBD2; CDR3 protein: CASSQELTGGGELFF; CDR3 DNA: TGCGCCAGCAGCCAAGAGTTAACGGGAGGCGGGGAGCTGTTTTTT
clone size: .; V gene: TRBV28; CDR3 length: 17; J gene: TRBJ1-3; D gene: TRBD1; CDR3 protein: CASSLYPGGWSGNTIYF; CDR3 DNA: TGTGCCAGCAGCTTATATCCAGGGGGCTGGTCTGGAAACACCATATATTTT
clone size: .; V gene: TRBV5-1; CDR3 length: 18; J gene: TRBJ2-7; D gene: TRBD2; CDR3 protein: CASSPQTSGRAGLNEQYF; CDR3 DNA: TGCGCCAGCAGCCCTCAGACTAGCGGGAGAGCGGGATTAAACGAGCAGTACTTC
clone size: .; V gene: TRBV27; CDR3 length: 16; J gene: TRBJ2-7; D gene: TRBD2; CDR3 protein: CASSSLGGSDTYEQYF; CDR3 DNA: TGTGCCAGCAGTTCTTTAGGCGGGAGCGACACCTACGAGCAGTACTTC
clone size: .; V gene: TRBV7-2; CDR3 length: 14; J gene: TRBJ1-5; D gene: .; CDR3 protein: CASSAPPVNQPQHF; CDR3 DNA: TGTGCCAGCAGCGCCCCACCAGTAAATCAGCCCCAGCATTTT
clone size: .; V gene: TRBV28; CDR3 length: 15; J gene: TRBJ2-7; D gene: .; CDR3 protein: CASSPPDTVSYEQYF; CDR3 DNA: TGTGCCAGCAGTCCCCCGGACACCGTATCCTACGAGCAGTACTTC
clone size: few; V gene: TRBV7-9; CDR3 length: 16; J gene: TRBJ2-7; D gene: TRBD2; CDR3 protein: CASSLRGTSGTYEQYF; CDR3 DNA: TGTGCCAGCAGCTTAAGGGGGACTAGCGGAACCTACGAGCAGTACTTC
clone size: .; V gene: TRBV7-9; CDR3 length: 14; J gene: TRBJ2-5; D gene: .; CDR3 protein: CASSLLASGETQYF; CDR3 DNA: TGTGCCAGCAGTCTTCTAGCGTCTGGAGAGACCCAGTACTTC
clone size: many; V gene: TRBV6-8; CDR3 length: 18; J gene: TRBJ1-5; D gene: .; CDR3 protein: CASATRDTISWGNQPQHF; CDR3 DNA: TGTGCCAGCGCCACCCGGGACACAATCTCCTGGGGCAATCAGCCCCAGCATTTT
clone size: .; V gene: TRBV19; CDR3 length: 14; J gene: TRBJ1-5; D gene: TRBD1; CDR3 protein: CASTDRGPVQPQHF; CDR3 DNA: TGTGCCAGTACCGACAGGGGGCCGGTTCAGCCCCAGCATTTT